These 29 T cell receptor beta chains came from one sample sequenced in a study of response to subunit inactivated influenza vaccine. TCRdb fed the RT-PCR reads into MiXCR, producing one record per CDR3 protein. The sample lists around 470,000 distinct CDR3 sequences; 6% to 9% were seen once. The material was PBMCs from blood, obtained around 25 months after vaccination. These receptors were taken from a man between 50 and 69 years old who received an inactivated influenza vaccine.

V usage is TRBV24-1 and J usage is TRBJ2-2; the D gene is possibly TRBD1 (6 bases). There are 14 residues in the CDR3. V dropped 7 bases and J dropped 3 bases, with 11 bases sitting between them. Germline V gene lookup returns CDR1 KGHDR and CDR2 SFDVKD. The CDR3 bases are TGTGCCACCAGCCCGGGACAAGACACCGGGGAGCTGTTTTTT. Translated: CATSPGQDTGELFF.

This clonotype was found a few times. The CDR3 is CATTLEGPETQYF. The CDR3 nucleotides read TGTGCCACCACCCTTGAGGGCCCAGAGACCCAGTACTTC. The chain links TRBV28 to TRBJ2-5; the D gene is possibly TRBD2 (5 bases). The CDR3 consists of 13 residues. Germline CDR1 reads MDHEN; CDR2 reads SYDVKM. Trimming pared 10 bases from V and 4 bases from J, leaving 16 bases between.

This clonotype appeared a few times. This sequence joins TRBV4-1 and TRBJ2-3; maybe TRBD2 (5 bases). There are 16 residues in the CDR3. Germline V gene sequence: CDR1 MGHRA, CDR2 YSYEKL. Trimming took off 0 bases at V and 1 base at J, with 11 bases between the two ends. The CDR3 bases are TGCGCCAGCAGCCAAGAAATCGTGAGGGGCACAGATACGCAGTATTTT. This encodes CASSQEIVRGTDTQYF.

The rearrangement links TRBV7-2 to TRBJ2-7; the D call may be TRBD1 or TRBD2 (5 bases each). The V and J ends lost 1 base and 4 bases respectively, with 14 bases between them. CDR1 and CDR2 (germline): SGHTA, FQGNSA. CDR3 length equals 15 residues. The CDR3 loop is CASSLGDDPAYEQYF. CDR3 DNA sequence: TGTGCCAGCAGCTTAGGGGACGACCCAGCGTACGAGCAGTACTTC.

The chain carries TRBV19 and TRBJ2-2; 8 bases map to TRBD1. V lost 5 bases, J lost 4 bases, and 9 bases stayed unmatched. Germline V lookup: CDR1 LNHDA, CDR2 SQIVND (reference sequence). The CDR3 is 16 residues long. The CDR3 here is CASSLPGQVFTGELFF. CDR3 nucleotides: TGTGCCAGTAGTCTCCCGGGACAGGTCTTCACCGGGGAGCTGTTTTTT.

The rearrangement joins TRBV6-5 to TRBJ2-2; 12 bases agree with TRBD1. V trimming: 5 bases; J trimming: 6 bases; junction bases outside the gene matches: 7. This CDR3 is built from 16 residues. Germline assignment: CDR1 MNHEY and CDR2 SVGAGI. The CDR3 protein is CASSTSGQGAPGELFF. The CDR3 coding sequence is TGTGCCAGCAGTACATCGGGACAGGGGGCGCCCGGGGAGCTGTTTTTT.

The sample holds a few counts of this clonotype. The gene calls are TRBV3-1 and TRBJ2-3; D is perhaps TRBD2 (5 bases). Per germline, CDR1 LGHDT and CDR2 YNNKEL (reference sequence). CDR3 size: 15 residues. The germline V and J ends were trimmed by 4 bases and 3 bases, with 14 bases remaining between them. CDR3 nucleotide sequence: TGTGCCAGCAGCCGCCACGCAGCGGAGACAGATACGCAGTATTTT. Translation gives CASSRHAAETDTQYF.

The CDR3 loop reads CASSRMIYNEQFF. CDR3 DNA: TGTGCCAGCAGCCGGATGATTTACAATGAGCAGTTCTTC. The J gene is TRBJ2-1, the V gene TRBV3-1; D unresolved. Germline-derived CDR1 and CDR2 are LGHDT and YNNKEL (reference sequence). Trimming pared 4 bases from V and 4 bases from J, leaving 8 bases between. The CDR3 sequence is 13 residues long.

This clonotype was counted between two and nine times. This chain links TRBV7-7 with TRBJ2-2, with 7 bases lining up with TRBD2. From germline, CDR1 is SSHAT and CDR2 FNYEAQ (reference sequence). The V gene end was trimmed by 5 bases and the J gene end by 0 bases; junction bases not matched to a gene: 6. CDR3 length: 16 amino acids. The CDR3 DNA reads as TGTGCCAGCAGCGCCGGGACTAACGCGAACACCGGGGAGCTGTTTTTT. Its translation is CASSAGTNANTGELFF.

The gene calls are TRBV20-1 and TRBJ2-2, with 11 bases aligning to TRBD2. In germline, CDR1 is DFQATT, CDR2 SNEGSKA (reference sequence). This CDR3 is 17 amino acids long. The ends lost 2 bases at V and 6 bases at J; junction bases unmatched: 11. DNA of the CDR3: TGCAGTGCTAGATCTCTATTAGCGGGGGGGCCGGCCGGGGAGCTGTTTTTT. It codes for CSARSLLAGGPAGELFF.

The table lists this clonotype with a few counts. Written as DNA, the CDR3 is TGTGCCAGCACCCCTGGGACAGCCCAAGAGACCCAGTACTTC. As protein: CASTPGTAQETQYF. The V call is TRBV7-9, the J call TRBJ2-5; 7 nucleotides line up with TRBD1. This CDR3 has 14 amino acids. Germline loops: CDR1 SEHNR, CDR2 FQNEAQ (reference sequence). The V segment lost 7 bases and the J segment 1 base; nucleotides outside the gene matches: 6.

This clonotype was seen many times. J is TRBJ1-2 and V is TRBV28; D may be TRBD1 (5 bases). Trimming stripped 6 bases from V and 8 bases from J, with 22 bases between. Germline values: CDR1 MDHEN, CDR2 SYDVKM. The CDR3 has 15 amino acids. The CDR3 region has the DNA TGTGCCAGCAGCCCGGGACGTAGCAGCCCTAGCGGCTACACCTTC. Its protein is CASSPGRSSPSGYTF.

This clonotype was recorded at least ten times. This rearrangement joins TRBV5-1 to TRBJ2-2, with D tentatively TRBD1 or TRBD2 (5 bases each). Germline CDR1 SGHRS, CDR2 YFSETQ. V was shortened by 3 bases and J by 6 bases, with 18 bases between the two germline ends. CDR3 length equals 16 residues. The CDR3 sequence: CASSSPGATNSGELFF. CDR3 sequence (DNA): TGCGCCAGCAGCTCACCCGGGGCAACGAATTCCGGGGAGCTGTTTTTT. The variable domain in full, with the rest retrieved from reference TRBV5-1 and TRBJ2-2, is KAGVTQTPRYLIKTRGQQVTLSCSPISGHRSVSWYQQTPGQGLQFLFEYFSETQRNKGNFPGRFSGRQFSNSRSEMNVSTLELGDSALYLCASSSPGATNSGELFFGEGSRLTVL.

This clonotype was observed a handful of times. This chain links TRBV3-1 with TRBJ2-1; no definite D call. V was clipped by 1 base and J by 5 bases, with 6 bases between them. This CDR3 comprises 13 residues. Germline assignment: CDR1 LGHDT and CDR2 YNNKEL (reference sequence). CDR3 in DNA: TGTGCCAGCAGCCAAGCGAGGAACAATGAGCAGTTCTTC. It specifies CASSQARNNEQFF.

The table lists this clonotype with a few counts. The J gene is TRBJ2-7, the V gene TRBV25-1; 9 positions agree with TRBD2. The CDR3 is 15 amino acids. Trimming removed 3 bases from V and 1 base from J; junction bases left unmatched: 4. Germline values: CDR1 MGHDK, CDR2 SYGVNS. The CDR3 protein is CASSDGLASSYEQYF. CDR3 bases: TGTGCCAGCAGTGATGGACTAGCGAGTTCCTACGAGCAGTACTTC.

This clonotype was counted many times. The chain recombines TRBV20-1 with TRBJ1-3; D not certain. Trimming removed 5 bases from V and 0 bases from J, with 8 bases in between. This CDR3 contains 13 residues. Germline assignment: CDR1 DFQATT and CDR2 SNEGSKA (reference sequence). CDR3 nucleotide sequence: TGCAGTGCTGGGTCTTCCTCTGGAAACACCATATATTTT. Translated: CSAGSSSGNTIYF.

The chain carries TRBV25-1 and TRBJ2-1, with a possible D match to TRBD2 (6 bases). CDR1 is MGHDK, CDR2 SYGVNS, per germline. With 3 bases removed from V and 9 bases from J, the gap between germline ends came to 12 bases. The CDR3 totals 13 residues. The DNA of the CDR3 is TGTGCCAGCAGTGACCTCGGAGGGGTTGAGCAGTTCTTC. It codes for CASSDLGGVEQFF.

V is TRBV7-9 and J is TRBJ1-5, with unresolved D. This CDR3 region has 12 residues. Germline V lookup: CDR1 SEHNR, CDR2 FQNEAQ (reference sequence). V shed 2 bases and J shed 9 bases, with 8 bases lying between them. CDR3 amino acids: CASSLQAGPQHF. The CDR3 region has the DNA TGTGCCAGCAGCTTACAGGCTGGGCCCCAGCATTTT.

DNA of the CDR3: TGTGCCAGTAGTAACCGGGACGGAGGACAAGAGACCCAGTACTTC. Protein product: CASSNRDGGQETQYF. The rearrangement joins TRBV19 to TRBJ2-5, with D tentatively TRBD1 or TRBD2 (5 bases each). Trimming pared 4 bases from V and 2 bases from J, leaving 14 bases between. CDR3 length equals 15 residues. The germline gives CDR1 LNHDA, CDR2 SQIVND (reference sequence).

A few counts support this clonotype. This sequence joins TRBV21-1 and TRBJ2-1; the D call in the table, TRBD1, was not verified against the DNA. TRBV21-1 has pseudogene status. CDR3 length: 16 amino acids. CDR3 amino acids: CASSNRAGTLYNEQFF. The CDR3 coding sequence is TGTGCCAGCAGCAACCGGGCCGGAACCCTCTACAATGAGCAGTTCTTC.

This clonotype has more than one count but fewer than ten. The chain has TRBV6-1 and TRBJ2-5; D unresolved. The CDR3 has 12 amino acids. Germline V gene data show CDR1 as MNHNS and CDR2 as SASEGT. The V and J ends lost 3 bases and 5 bases respectively, with 7 bases between them. This chain's CDR3 is CASSEMAETQYF. The CDR3 coding sequence is TGTGCCAGCAGTGAGATGGCTGAGACCCAGTACTTC.

This clonotype was seen a few times. This CDR3 reads CASGSAGNTEAFF. The CDR3 DNA reads TGTGCCAGCGGCTCGGCGGGGAACACTGAAGCTTTCTTT. This chain uses TRBV3-1 with TRBJ1-1; D is ambiguous. From germline, CDR1 is LGHDT and CDR2 YNNKEL (reference sequence). Trimming pared 8 bases from V and 1 base from J, leaving 11 bases between. CDR3 length: 13 amino acids.

This clonotype occurred many times. DNA of the CDR3: TGTGCCAGCAGCCCCAATCAATACCGTATTGAAGCTTTCTTT. Residues: CASSPNQYRIEAFF. The V gene is TRBV7-9, the J gene TRBJ1-1; D call uncertain. V lost 5 bases to trimming and J lost 7 bases, with 17 bases between them. The CDR3 is made up of 14 amino acids. Germline V gives CDR1 SEHNR, CDR2 FQNEAQ (reference sequence).

The genes are TRBV7-8 and TRBJ2-1; 12 positions match TRBD2. The CDR3 has 15 amino acids. Per the germline V gene, CDR1 is SGHVS and CDR2 is FQNEAQ. The ends lost 3 bases at V and 11 bases at J; junction bases unmatched: 8. In DNA, the CDR3 is TGTGCCAGCAGCTTTCTAAAGACTAGCGGGAGCAAGCAGTTCTTC. Encoded protein: CASSFLKTSGSKQFF. Full variable domain (rest looked up from reference TRBV7-8 and TRBJ2-1): GAGVSQSPRYKVAKRGQDVALRCDPISGHVSLFWYQQALGQGPEFLTYFQNEAQLDKSGLPSDRFFAERPEGSVSTLKIQRTQQEDSAVYLCASSFLKTSGSKQFFGPGTRLTVL.

This chain uses TRBV12-3 or TRBV12-4 with TRBJ2-5; possible D gene TRBD1, 6 bases. The CDR3 has 14 amino acids. The V and J ends lost 5 bases and 5 bases respectively, with 15 bases between them. The CDR3 coding sequence is TGTGCCAGCAGTGAAGGGGGACCCTGGGAGACCCAGTACTTC. Amino acid sequence: CASSEGGPWETQYF.

The CDR3 is CASSQEGGYEQYF. The CDR3 DNA is TGCGCCAGCAGCCAAGAGGGAGGCTACGAGCAGTACTTC. J is TRBJ2-7 and V is TRBV4-3; D is possibly TRBD2 (6 bases). The ends were cut back, 0 bases at V and 3 bases at J, with 6 bases in the middle. The CDR3 consists of 13 residues. Germline CDR1 LGHNA, CDR2 YSLEER.

This clonotype was seen at least ten times. The CDR3 nucleotides read TGTGCCAGCAGTCCGGGGGGGGTAGCGGGAGGCCCTTTCTCCTACGAGCAGTACTTC. Its translation is CASSPGGVAGGPFSYEQYF. The chain recombines TRBV4-2 with TRBJ2-7, with 10 bases identical to TRBD2. The CDR3 is 19 residues long. Germline V gene data show CDR1 as LGHNA and CDR2 as YNFKEQ. The trim removed 6 bases at V and 0 bases at J, leaving 17 bases unmatched.

This clonotype has a count of ten or more. This chain joins TRBV10-1 and TRBJ2-2, with D perhaps assigned TRBD1 or TRBD2 (5 bases each). Trimming shortened V by 0 bases and J by 6 bases, and 8 bases separated the two germline ends. Germline V lookup: CDR1 WNHNN, CDR2 SYGVQD (reference sequence). This CDR3 comprises 14 residues. The CDR3 region is CASSESSGPGELFF. The CDR3 DNA reads TGCGCCAGCAGTGAGTCGTCGGGGCCCGGGGAGCTGTTTTTT.

This sequence joins TRBV10-1 and TRBJ1-1; a weak D match, TRBD1 (5 bases). CDR1 is WNHNN, CDR2 SYGVQD, per germline (reference sequence). The V end lost 5 bases, the J end lost 0 bases, and 13 bases lay between the germline ends. The CDR3 spans 15 residues. The CDR3 DNA is TGCGCCAGCAGTCCAGGCGGGGCCGTGAACACTGAAGCTTTCTTT. Translating it yields CASSPGGAVNTEAFF.